This TCR beta chain was recovered during a study of T-cell reconstitution after alpha-beta-depleted transplantation in children. The CDR3 length is 13 residues. Trimming pared 1 base from V and 7 bases from J, leaving 8 bases between. Germline loops: CDR1 MNHEY, CDR2 SMNVEV (reference sequence). Molecular barcoding with unique molecular identifiers was used for the TCRbeta library. TCRdb used MiXCR to reprocess the PCR reads, holding one entry per CDR3 protein. The sample includes over 120,000 distinct CDR3 sequences, 8.5% to 10% of them seen just once. This receptor was obtained from a female patient aged 2-10 years who had a stem cell transplant for congenital amegakaryocytic thrombocytopenia, so the T cells may come from the graft donor. V and J are TRBV27 and TRBJ2-1; either TRBD1 or TRBD2 may supply D (5 bases each). The source was PBMCs, mostly from graft donor cells, collected 180 days after TCRalphabeta/CD19-depleted stem cell transplant. CDR3 in amino acids: CASSLYWGNEQFF. The CDR3, as DNA: TGTGCCAGCAGTTTATATTGGGGGAATGAGCAGTTCTTC.